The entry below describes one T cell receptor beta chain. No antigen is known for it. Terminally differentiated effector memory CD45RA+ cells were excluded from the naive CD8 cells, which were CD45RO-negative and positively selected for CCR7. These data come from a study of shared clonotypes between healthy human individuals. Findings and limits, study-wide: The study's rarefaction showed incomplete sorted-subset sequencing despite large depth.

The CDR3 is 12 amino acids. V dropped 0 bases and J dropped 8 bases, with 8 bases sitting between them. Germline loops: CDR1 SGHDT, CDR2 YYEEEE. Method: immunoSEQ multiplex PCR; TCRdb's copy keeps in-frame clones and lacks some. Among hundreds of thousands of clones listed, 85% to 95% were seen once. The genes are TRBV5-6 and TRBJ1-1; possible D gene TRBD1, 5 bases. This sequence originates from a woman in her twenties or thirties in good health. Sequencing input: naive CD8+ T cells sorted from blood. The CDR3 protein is CASSLAAGEAFF. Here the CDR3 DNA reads TGTGCCAGCAGCTTGGCGGCAGGGGAAGCTTTCTTT.